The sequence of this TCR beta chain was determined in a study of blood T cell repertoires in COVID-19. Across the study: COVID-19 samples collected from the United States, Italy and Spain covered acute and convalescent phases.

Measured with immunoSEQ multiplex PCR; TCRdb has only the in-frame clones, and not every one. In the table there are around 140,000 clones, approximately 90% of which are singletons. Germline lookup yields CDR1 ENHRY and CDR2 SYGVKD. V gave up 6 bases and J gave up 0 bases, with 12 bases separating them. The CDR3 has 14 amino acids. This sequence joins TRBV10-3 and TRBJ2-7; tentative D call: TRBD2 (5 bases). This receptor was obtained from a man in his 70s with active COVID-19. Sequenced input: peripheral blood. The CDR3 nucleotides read TGTGCCATCAGGAGAGCCGGGGACTCCTACGAGCAGTACTTC. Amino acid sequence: CAIRRAGDSYEQYF.